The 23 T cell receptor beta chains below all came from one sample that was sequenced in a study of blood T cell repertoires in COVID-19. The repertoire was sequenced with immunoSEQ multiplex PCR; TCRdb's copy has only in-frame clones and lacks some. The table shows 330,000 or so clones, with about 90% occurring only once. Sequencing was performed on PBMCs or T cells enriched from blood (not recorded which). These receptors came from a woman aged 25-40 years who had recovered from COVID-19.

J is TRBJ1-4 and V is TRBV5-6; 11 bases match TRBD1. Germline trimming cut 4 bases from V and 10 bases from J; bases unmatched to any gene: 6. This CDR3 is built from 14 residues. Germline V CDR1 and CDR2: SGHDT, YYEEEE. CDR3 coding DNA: TGTGCCAGCAGCCCTGGACAGGGGGCGGGAAAACTGTTTTTT. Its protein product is CASSPGQGAGKLFF.

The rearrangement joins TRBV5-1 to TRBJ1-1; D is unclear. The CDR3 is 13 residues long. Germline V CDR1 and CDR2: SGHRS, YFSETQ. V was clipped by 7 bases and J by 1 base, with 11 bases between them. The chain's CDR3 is CASGPLPNTEAFF. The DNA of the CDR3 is TGCGCCAGCGGCCCGCTCCCGAACACTGAAGCTTTCTTT.

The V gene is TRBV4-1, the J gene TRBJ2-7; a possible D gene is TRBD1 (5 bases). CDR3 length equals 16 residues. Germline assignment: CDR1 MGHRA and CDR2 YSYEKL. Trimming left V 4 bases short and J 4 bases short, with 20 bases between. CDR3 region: CASSPQPRQNAYEQYF. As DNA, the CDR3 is TGCGCCAGCAGCCCCCAACCTCGACAGAACGCTTACGAGCAGTACTTC.

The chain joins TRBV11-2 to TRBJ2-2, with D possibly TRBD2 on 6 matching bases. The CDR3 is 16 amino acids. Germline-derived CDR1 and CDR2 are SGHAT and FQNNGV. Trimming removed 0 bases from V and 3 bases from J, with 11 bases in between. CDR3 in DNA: TGTGCCAGCAGCTTAGAAAGTGGGACTTACACCGGGGAGCTGTTTTTT. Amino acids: CASSLESGTYTGELFF. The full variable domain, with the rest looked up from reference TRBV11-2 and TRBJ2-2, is EAGVAQSPRYKIIEKRQSVAFWCNPISGHATLYWYQQILGQGPKLLIQFQNNGVVDDSQLPKDRFSAERLKGVDSTLKIQPAKLEDSAVYLCASSLESGTYTGELFFGEGSRLTVL.

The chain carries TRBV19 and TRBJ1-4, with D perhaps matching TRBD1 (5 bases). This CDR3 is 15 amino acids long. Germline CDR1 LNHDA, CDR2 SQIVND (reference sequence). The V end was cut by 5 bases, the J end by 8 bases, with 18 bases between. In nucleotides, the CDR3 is TGTGCCAGTAGTCTCCTCGGGCCGGGGGAGGAAAAACTGTTTTTT. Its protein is CASSLLGPGEEKLFF.

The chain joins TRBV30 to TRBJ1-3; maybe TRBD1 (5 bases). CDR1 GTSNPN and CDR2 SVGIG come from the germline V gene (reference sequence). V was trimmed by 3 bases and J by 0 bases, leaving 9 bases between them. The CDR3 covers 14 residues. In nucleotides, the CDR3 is TGTGCCTGGAGCATCGGGGGCTCTGGAAACACCATATATTTT. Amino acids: CAWSIGGSGNTIYF. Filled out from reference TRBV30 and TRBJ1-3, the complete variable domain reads SQTIHQWPATLVQPVGSPLSLECTVEGTSNPNLYWYRQAAGRGLQLLFYSVGIGQISSEVPQNLSASRPQDRQFILSSKKLLLSDSGFYLCAWSIGGSGNTIYFGEGSWLTVV.

The CDR3 sequence is CASSLAPQGPTDSPLHF. CDR3 bases: TGCGCCAGCAGCTTGGCCCCCCAGGGCCCGACTGATTCACCCCTCCACTTT. The chain has TRBV5-1 and TRBJ1-6; possibly TRBD1 for D (5 bases). Germline V gene lookup returns CDR1 SGHRS and CDR2 YFSETQ. This CDR3 is built from 17 residues. Trimming removed 0 bases from V and 8 bases from J, with 18 bases in between.

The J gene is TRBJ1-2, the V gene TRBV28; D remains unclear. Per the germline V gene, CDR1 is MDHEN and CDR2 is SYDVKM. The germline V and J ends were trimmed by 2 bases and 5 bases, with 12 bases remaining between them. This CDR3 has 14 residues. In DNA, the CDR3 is TGTGCCAGCAGTTTAACCGGGGTCTATTATGGCTACACCTTC. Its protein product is CASSLTGVYYGYTF.

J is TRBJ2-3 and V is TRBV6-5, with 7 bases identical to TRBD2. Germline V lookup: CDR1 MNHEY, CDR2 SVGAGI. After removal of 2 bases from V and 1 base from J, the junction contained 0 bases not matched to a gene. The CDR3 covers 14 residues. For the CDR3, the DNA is TGTGCCAGCAGTTACGGACTAGGCACAGATACGCAGTATTTT. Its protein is CASSYGLGTDTQYF.

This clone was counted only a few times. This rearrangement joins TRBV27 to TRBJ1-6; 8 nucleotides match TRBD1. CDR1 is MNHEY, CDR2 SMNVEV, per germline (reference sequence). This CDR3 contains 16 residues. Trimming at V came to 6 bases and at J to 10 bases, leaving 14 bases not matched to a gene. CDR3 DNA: TGTGCCAGCAGGACGAGCCCTTCAGGGGGCGGGTCACCCCTCCACTTT. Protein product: CASRTSPSGGGSPLHF.

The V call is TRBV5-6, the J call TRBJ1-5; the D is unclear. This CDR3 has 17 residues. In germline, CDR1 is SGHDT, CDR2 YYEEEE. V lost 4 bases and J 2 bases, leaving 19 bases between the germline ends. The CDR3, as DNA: TGTGCCAGCAGCCTGGATCCCGGGGAAAAGGGCAATCAGCCCCAGCATTTT. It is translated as CASSLDPGEKGNQPQHF.

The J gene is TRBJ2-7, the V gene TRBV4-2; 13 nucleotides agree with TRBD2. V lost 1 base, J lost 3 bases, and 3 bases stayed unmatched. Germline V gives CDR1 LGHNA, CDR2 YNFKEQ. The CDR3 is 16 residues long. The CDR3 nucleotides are TGTGCCAGCAGCCAAGGGGGACTAGCGGGACTCTACGAGCAGTACTTC. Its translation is CASSQGGLAGLYEQYF.

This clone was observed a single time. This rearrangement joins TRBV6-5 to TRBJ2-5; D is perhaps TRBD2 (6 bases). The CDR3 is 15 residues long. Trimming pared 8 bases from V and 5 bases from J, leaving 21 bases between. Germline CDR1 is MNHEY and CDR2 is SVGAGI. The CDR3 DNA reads TGTGCCAGCGTAACCTTCCCGGGGGATTGGGAGACCCAGTACTTC. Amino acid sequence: CASVTFPGDWETQYF.

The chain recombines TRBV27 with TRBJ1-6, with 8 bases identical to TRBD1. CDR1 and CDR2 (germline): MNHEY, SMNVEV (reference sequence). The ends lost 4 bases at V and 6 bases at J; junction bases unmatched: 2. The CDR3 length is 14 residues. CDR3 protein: CASSWTGINSPLHF. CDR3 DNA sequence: TGTGCCAGCAGTTGGACAGGGATTAATTCACCCCTCCACTTT.

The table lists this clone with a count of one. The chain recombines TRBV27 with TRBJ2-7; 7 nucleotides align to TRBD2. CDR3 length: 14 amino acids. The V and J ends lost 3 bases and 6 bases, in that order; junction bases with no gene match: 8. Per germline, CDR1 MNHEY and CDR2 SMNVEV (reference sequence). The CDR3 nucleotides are TGTGCCAGCAGTTTCGGACTAGGGCAGGCCGAGCAGTACTTC. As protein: CASSFGLGQAEQYF.

CDR3 sequence: CASSHRDRERGTGELFF. CDR3 sequence (DNA): TGCGCCAGCAGTCATAGGGACAGAGAAAGGGGGACCGGGGAGCTGTTTTTT. The gene calls are TRBV23-1 and TRBJ2-2; 7 nucleotides match TRBD1. TRBV23-1 belongs to the ORF category, with a function that is uncertain. This CDR3 contains 17 residues. V was pared by 3 bases and J by 5 bases, with 12 bases of the junction left unmatched.

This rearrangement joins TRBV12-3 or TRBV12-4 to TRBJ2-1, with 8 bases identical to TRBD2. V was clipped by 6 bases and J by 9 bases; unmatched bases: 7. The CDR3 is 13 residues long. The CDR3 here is CASSSGTSIEQFF. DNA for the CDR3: TGTGCCAGCAGCTCCGGGACTAGTATTGAGCAGTTCTTC.

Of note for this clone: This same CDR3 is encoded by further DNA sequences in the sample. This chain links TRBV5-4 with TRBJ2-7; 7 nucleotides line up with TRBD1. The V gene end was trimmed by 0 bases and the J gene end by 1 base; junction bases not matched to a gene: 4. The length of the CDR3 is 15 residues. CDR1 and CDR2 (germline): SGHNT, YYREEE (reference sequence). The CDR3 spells CASSLAPDRSYEQYF. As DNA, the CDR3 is TGTGCCAGCAGCTTGGCTCCGGACAGGTCCTACGAGCAGTACTTC.

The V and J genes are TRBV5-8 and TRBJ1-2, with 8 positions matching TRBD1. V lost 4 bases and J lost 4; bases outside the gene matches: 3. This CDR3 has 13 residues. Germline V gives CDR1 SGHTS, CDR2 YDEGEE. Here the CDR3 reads CASSRTGIYGYTF. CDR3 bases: TGTGCCAGCAGCCGGACAGGGATCTATGGCTACACCTTC.

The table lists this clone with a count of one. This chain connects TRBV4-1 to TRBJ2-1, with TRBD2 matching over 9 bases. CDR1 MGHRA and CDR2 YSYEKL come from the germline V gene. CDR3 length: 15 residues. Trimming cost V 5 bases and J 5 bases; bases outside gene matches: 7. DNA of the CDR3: TGCGCCAGCAGCGAGCGGGAGGCTGTCGACAATGAGCAGTTCTTC. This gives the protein CASSEREAVDNEQFF.

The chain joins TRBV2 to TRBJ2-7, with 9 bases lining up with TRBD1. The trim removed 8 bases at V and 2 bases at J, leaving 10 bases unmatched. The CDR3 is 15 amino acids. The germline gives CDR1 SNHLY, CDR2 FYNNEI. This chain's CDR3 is CASGRRGQGTYEQYF. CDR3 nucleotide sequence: TGTGCCAGCGGAAGGCGGGGACAGGGAACCTACGAGCAGTACTTC.

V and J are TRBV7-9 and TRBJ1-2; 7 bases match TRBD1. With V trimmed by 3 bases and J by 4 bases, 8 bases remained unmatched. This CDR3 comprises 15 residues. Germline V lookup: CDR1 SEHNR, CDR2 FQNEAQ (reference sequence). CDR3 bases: TGTGCCAGCAGCTTTATTTTCGACAGGGCCTATGGCTACACCTTC. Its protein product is CASSFIFDRAYGYTF.

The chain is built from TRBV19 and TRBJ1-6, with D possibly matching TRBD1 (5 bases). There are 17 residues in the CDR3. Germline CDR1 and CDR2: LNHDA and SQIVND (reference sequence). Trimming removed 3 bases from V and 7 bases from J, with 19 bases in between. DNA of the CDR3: TGTGCCAGTAGTATCAGCATCGCGGCAGGGAGGAATTCACCCCTCCACTTT. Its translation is CASSISIAAGRNSPLHF.